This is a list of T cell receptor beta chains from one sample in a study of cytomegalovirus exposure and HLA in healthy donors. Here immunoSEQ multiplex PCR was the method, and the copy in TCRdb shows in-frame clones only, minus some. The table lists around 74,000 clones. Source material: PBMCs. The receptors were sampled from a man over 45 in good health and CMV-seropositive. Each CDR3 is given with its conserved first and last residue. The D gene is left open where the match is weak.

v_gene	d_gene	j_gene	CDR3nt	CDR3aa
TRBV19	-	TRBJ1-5	TGTGCCAGTAGTAATGGTCAGGGTAGGCAGCCCCAGCATTTT	CASSNGQGRQPQHF
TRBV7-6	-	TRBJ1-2	TGTGCCAGCAGCTTAGGGGGGGTGAACTATGGCTACACCTTC	CASSLGGVNYGYTF
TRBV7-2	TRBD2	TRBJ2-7	TGTGCCAGCAGCTTAGCTCGTCGTTTTAGCGGGGGGAGCTCCTACGAGCAGTACTTC	CASSLARRFSGGSSYEQYF
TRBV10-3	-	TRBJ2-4	TGTGCCATCAGTGAGTACGGGGAAGCCAAAAACATTCAGTACTTC	CAISEYGEAKNIQYF
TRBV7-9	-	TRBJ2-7	TGTGCCAGCAGCTTTGGGGCACAGGCCTACGAGCAGTACTTC	CASSFGAQAYEQYF
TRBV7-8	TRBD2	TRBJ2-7	TGTGCCAGCAGCCCGGGACTAGAAGGCGAGCAGTACTTC	CASSPGLEGEQYF
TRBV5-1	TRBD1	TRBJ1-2	TGCGCCAGCGGGTCGGGACAGGGGGCGGATGGCTACACCTTC	CASGSGQGADGYTF
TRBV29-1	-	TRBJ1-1	TGCAGCGTTTCTGACACGAACACTGAAGCTTTCTTT	CSVSDTNTEAFF
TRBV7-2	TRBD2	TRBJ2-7	TGTGCCAGCAGCCTCTCCCTACTAGCGGTCGAGCAGTACTTC	CASSLSLLAVEQYF
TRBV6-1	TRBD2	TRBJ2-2	TGTGCCAGCAGTGAGCTGGGACTAGCGGGGCCCAGCCGGGAGCTGTTTTTT	CASSELGLAGPSRELFF
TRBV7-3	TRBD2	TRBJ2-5	TGTGCCAGCAGCTCTACGGGACCCGGGAGGATGGAGACCCAGTACTTC	CASSSTGPGRMETQYF
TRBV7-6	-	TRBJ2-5	TGTGCCAGCAGCCCCGGGGAGACCCAGTACTTC	CASSPGETQYF
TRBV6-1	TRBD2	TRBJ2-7	TGTGCCAGCAGTCCGGATGGACTAGCGGCCTACGAGCAGTACTTC	CASSPDGLAAYEQYF
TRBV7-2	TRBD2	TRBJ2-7	TGTGCCAGCAGCTCCGGGGGGAGGCAGGCGCCAGCCTCGGAGCAGTACTTC	CASSSGGRQAPASEQYF
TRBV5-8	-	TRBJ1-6	TGTGCCAGCAGCTTGCTTTGGGCCGATTCACCCCTCCACTTT	CASSLLWADSPLHF
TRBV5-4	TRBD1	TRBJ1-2	TGTGCCAGCAGCTTGTCCCGGGACAGGGGATGGCATGGCTACACCTTC	CASSLSRDRGWHGYTF
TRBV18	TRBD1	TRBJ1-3	TGTGCCAGCTCACCACCGTGGACAGGGGAAAGAAACACCATATATTTT	CASSPPWTGERNTIYF
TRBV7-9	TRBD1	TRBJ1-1	TGTGCCAGCAGCTTAAAAATGACAGGGGTGATCACTGAAGCTTTCTTT	CASSLKMTGVITEAFF
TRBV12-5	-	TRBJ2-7	TGTGCTAGTGCTTTAGGGGGCGAGCAGTACTTC	CASALGGEQYF
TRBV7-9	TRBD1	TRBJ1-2	TGTGCCAGCAGCTTAGCGACCTCGGACAGGGTAAACTATGGCTACACCTTC	CASSLATSDRVNYGYTF
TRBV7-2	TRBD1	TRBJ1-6	TGTGCCAGCAGCTCCTACGGACAGGGTGGATCACCCCTCCACTTT	CASSSYGQGGSPLHF
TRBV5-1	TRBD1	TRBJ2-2	TGCGCCAGCAGCTTGGGACAGGGTCCCGGGGAGCTGTTTTTT	CASSLGQGPGELFF
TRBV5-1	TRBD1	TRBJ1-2	TGCGCCAGCAGCGTGGGACAGGATGAGGGCTACACCTTC	CASSVGQDEGYTF
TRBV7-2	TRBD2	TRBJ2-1	TGTGCCAGCAGTACTATAGCGGGAACGCACAATGAGCAGTTCTTC	CASSTIAGTHNEQFF
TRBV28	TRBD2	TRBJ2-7	TGTGCCAGCAGCCGCGGACTAGCGGGAGCCGAGCAGTACTTC	CASSRGLAGAEQYF
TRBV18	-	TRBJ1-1	TGTGCCAGCTCGCCCTCGACAGAGACTGAAGCTTTCTTT	CASSPSTETEAFF
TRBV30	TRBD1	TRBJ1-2	TGTGCCTGGAGTGCCCTGACAGGGGGATGGGGCTACACCTTC	CAWSALTGGWGYTF
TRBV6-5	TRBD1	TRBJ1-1	TGTGCCAGCAGGTGGGGACAGGGGAGTGGTGAAGCTTTCTTT	CASRWGQGSGEAFF
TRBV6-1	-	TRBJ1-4	TGTGCCAGCAGTGAATCCTACTCGAGCAAACTGTTTTTT	CASSESYSSKLFF
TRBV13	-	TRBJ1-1	TGTGCCAGCAGCTTTCCAGCGACTGAAGCTTTCTTT	CASSFPATEAFF
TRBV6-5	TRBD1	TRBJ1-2	TGTGCCAGCAGTTATGGGGACAGCTATGGCTACACCTTC	CASSYGDSYGYTF
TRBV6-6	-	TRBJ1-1	TGTGCCAGCAGTTCGTCCTACCCGAACACTGAAGCTTTCTTT	CASSSSYPNTEAFF
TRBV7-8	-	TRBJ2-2	TGCGCGGTCAGCACCGGGGAGCTGTTTTTT	CAVSTGELFF
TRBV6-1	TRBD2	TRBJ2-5	TGTGCCAGCAGTGGAGTGGGGCGGGGGGGACTTTCCCAAGAGACCCAGTACTTC	CASSGVGRGGLSQETQYF
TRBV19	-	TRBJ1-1	TGTGCCAGTAGTATTGGGGGAGGGGCCACTGAAGCTTTCTTT	CASSIGGGATEAFF
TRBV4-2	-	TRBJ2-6	TGTGCCAGCAGCCAAGATCCCTCGTTGAGCTCTGGGGCCAACGTCCTGACTTTC	CASSQDPSLSSGANVLTF
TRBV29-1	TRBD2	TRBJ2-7	TGCAGCGTTGACAGGCTAGCGGGAGGGCTGGGTGAGCAGTACTTC	CSVDRLAGGLGEQYF
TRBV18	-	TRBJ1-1	TGTGCCAGCTCACCAACAGGTATGAACACTGAAGCTTTCTTT	CASSPTGMNTEAFF
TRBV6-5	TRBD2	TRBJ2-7	TGTGCCAGCAGATTAGGACTAGCGGCCTCCTACGAGCAGTACTTC	CASRLGLAASYEQYF
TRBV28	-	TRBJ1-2	TGTGCCAGCAGTGCCGACTTTTTCTCCTCCTATGGCTACACCTTC	CASSADFFSSYGYTF
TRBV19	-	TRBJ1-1	TGTGCCAGTAGTATGGCAAGGGGATTGTACGGAGCTTTCTTT	CASSMARGLYGAFF
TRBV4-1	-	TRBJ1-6	TGCGCCAGCAGCCCGCTAGGATCACCCCTCCACTTT	CASSPLGSPLHF
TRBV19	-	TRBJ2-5	TGTGCCAGTAGTGCGCGGGGAGAAGAGACCCAGTACTTC	CASSARGEETQYF
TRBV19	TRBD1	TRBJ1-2	TGTGCCAGTACCCCCAGACAGGGTTTGAACTATGGCTACACCTTC	CASTPRQGLNYGYTF
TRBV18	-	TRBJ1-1	TGTGCCAGCTCACCACCGAGAAGAGGATTCGTTGAAGCTTTCTTT	CASSPPRRGFVEAFF
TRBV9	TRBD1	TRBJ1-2	TGTGCCAGCAGCGGCCGGACAGGGGCCCCAGTCGGCTACACCTTC	CASSGRTGAPVGYTF
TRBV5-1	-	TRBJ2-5	TGCGCCAGCAGCTCCCCGGCCGGGGAGGTGGCCCAGTACTTC	CASSSPAGEVAQYF
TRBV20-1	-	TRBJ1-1	TGCAGTGCTTACGCCGGGCGGGAGGCTTTCTTT	CSAYAGREAFF
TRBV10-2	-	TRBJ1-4	TGCGCCAGCAGCCTCCAGGGTGGTGGGGAAAAACTGTTTTTT	CASSLQGGGEKLFF
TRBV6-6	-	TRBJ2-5	TGTGCCAGCAGTTCCATCCGGGGAGGAGAGACCCAGTACTTC	CASSSIRGGETQYF
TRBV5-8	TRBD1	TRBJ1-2	TGTGCCAGCAGCTTGCGGGGACAGGGCTCCTATGGCTACACCTTC	CASSLRGQGSYGYTF
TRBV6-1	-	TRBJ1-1	TGTGCCAGCAGTGAAGCGCACGGGGAAGCTTTCTTT	CASSEAHGEAFF
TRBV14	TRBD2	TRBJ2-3	TGTGCCAGCAGCCGGGGTAGCGGGAGGTTGGATGCGGATACGCAGTATTTT	CASSRGSGRLDADTQYF
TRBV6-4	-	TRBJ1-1	TGTGCCAGCAGTGCGGGGGGGGGAATGAACACTGAAGCTTTCTTT	CASSAGGGMNTEAFF
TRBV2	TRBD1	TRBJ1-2	TGTGCCAGCAGCCCTACAGGGGGCCATGGCTACACCTTC	CASSPTGGHGYTF
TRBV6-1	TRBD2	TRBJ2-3	TGTGCCAGCAGTGAAGAGCGGGGGGGCGAGAATACGCAGTATTTT	CASSEERGGENTQYF
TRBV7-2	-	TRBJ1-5	TGTGCCAGCAGCTTGATCCCGGACATCAATCAGCCCCAGCATTTT	CASSLIPDINQPQHF
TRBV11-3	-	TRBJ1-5	TGTGCCAGCAGCTTAAAACGGGGGGCGGACCAGCCCCAGCATTTT	CASSLKRGADQPQHF
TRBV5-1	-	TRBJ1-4	TGCGCCAGCAGCTTGGAGGGAGCAACTAATGAAAAACTGTTTTTT	CASSLEGATNEKLFF
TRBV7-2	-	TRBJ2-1	TGTGCCAGCAGCGTCCGAGACACCCGAGAGCAGTTCTTC	CASSVRDTREQFF